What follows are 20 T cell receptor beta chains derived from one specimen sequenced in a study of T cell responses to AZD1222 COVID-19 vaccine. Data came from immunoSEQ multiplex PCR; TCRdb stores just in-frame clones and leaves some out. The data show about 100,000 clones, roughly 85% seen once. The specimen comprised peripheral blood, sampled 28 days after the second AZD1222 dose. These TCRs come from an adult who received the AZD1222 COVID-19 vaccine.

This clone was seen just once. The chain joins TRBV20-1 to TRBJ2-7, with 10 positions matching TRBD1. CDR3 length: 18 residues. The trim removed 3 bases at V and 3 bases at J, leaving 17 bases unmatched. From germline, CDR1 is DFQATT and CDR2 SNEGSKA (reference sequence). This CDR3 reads CSASDRDRGSGRLYEQYF. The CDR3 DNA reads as TGCAGTGCTAGTGACCGGGACAGGGGCAGCGGACGTCTCTACGAGCAGTACTTC.

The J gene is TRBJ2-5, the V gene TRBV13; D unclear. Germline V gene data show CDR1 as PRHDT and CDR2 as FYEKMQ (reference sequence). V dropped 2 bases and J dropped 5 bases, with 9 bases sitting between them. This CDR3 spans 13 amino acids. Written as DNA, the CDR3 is TGTGCCAGCAGCTTATTTATCTGGGAGACCCAGTACTTC. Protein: CASSLFIWETQYF.

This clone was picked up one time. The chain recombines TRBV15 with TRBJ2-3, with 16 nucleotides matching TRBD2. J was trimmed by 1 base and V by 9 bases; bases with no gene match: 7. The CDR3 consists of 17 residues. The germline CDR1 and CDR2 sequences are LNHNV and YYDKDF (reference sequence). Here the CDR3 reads CATSGLAGGPGTDTQYF. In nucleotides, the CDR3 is TGTGCCACTTCGGGACTAGCGGGAGGGCCGGGCACAGATACGCAGTATTTT.

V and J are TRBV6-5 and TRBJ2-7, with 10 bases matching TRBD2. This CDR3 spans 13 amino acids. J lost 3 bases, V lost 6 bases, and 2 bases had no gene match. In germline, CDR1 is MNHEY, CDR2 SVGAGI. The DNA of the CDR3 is TGTGCCAGCAGGCTAGCGGGAGTCTACGAGCAGTACTTC. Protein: CASRLAGVYEQYF.

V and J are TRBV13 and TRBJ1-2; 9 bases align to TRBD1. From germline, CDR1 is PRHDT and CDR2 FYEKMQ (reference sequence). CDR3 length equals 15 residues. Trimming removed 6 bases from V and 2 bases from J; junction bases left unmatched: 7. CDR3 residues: CASSLPGQGNYGYTF. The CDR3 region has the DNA TGTGCCAGCAGTTTACCGGGACAGGGAAACTATGGCTACACCTTC.

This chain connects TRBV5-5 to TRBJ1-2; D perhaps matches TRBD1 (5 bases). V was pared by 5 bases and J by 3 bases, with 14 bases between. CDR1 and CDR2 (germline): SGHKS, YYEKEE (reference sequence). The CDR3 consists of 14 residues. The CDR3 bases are TGTGCCAGCAGTTATAGGGACCGAGACTATGGCTACACCTTC. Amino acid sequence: CASSYRDRDYGYTF.

The CDR3 is CSALRTDGYTF. The CDR3 DNA is TGCAGTGCTCTAAGGACAGATGGCTACACCTTC. This rearrangement joins TRBV20-1 to TRBJ1-2; the D gene is possibly TRBD1 (6 bases). The ends were cut back, 5 bases at V and 6 bases at J, with 10 bases in the middle. This CDR3 has 11 residues. The V gene's germline CDR1 is DFQATT and CDR2 SNEGSKA (reference sequence).

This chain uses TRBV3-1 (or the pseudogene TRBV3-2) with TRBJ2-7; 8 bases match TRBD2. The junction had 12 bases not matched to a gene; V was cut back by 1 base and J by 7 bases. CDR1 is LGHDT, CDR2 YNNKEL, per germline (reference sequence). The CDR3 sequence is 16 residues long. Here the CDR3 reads CASSQVGLAGNGEQYF. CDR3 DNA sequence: TGTGCCAGCAGCCAAGTCGGGTTAGCGGGGAATGGGGAGCAGTACTTC.

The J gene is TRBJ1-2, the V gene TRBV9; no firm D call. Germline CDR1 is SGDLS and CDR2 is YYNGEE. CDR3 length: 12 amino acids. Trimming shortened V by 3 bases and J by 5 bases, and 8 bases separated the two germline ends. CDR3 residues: CASSARAYGYTF. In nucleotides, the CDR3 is TGTGCCAGCAGCGCCAGAGCATATGGCTACACCTTC.

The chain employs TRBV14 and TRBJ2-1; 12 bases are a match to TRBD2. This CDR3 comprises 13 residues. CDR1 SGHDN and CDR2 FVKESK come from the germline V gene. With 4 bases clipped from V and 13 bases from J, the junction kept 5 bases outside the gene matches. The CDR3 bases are TGTGCCAGCAGCCGACTAGCGGGAGCTTCACAGTTCTTC. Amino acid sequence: CASSRLAGASQFF.

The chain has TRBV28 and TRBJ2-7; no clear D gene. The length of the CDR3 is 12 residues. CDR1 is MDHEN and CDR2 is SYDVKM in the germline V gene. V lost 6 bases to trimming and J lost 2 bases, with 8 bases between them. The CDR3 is CASRTGAYEQYF. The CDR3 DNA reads TGTGCCAGCAGGACGGGTGCCTACGAGCAGTACTTC.

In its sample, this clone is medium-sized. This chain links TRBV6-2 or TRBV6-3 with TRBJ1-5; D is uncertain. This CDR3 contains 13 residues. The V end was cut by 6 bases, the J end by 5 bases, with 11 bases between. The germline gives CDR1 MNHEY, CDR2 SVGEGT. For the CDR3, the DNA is TGTGCCAGCAGCACATACCTACATCAGCCCCAGCATTTT. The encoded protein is CASSTYLHQPQHF.

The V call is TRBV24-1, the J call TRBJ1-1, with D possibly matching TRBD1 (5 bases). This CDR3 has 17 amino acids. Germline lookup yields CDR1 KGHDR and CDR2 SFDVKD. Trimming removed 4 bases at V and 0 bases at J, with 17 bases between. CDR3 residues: CATSEPTTALMNTEAFF. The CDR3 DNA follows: TGTGCCACCAGTGAACCGACGACAGCCTTAATGAACACTGAAGCTTTCTTT.

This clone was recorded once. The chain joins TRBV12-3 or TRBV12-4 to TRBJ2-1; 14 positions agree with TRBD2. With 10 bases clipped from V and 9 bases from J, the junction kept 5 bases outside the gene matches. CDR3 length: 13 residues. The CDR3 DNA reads TGTGCCACCCTGACTAGCGGGAGGGGTGAGCAGTTCTTC. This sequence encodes CATLTSGRGEQFF.

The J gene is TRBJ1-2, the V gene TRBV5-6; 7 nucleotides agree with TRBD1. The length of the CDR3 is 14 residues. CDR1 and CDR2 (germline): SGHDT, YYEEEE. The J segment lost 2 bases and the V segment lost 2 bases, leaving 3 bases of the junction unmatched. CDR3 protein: CASSFLDRNYGYTF. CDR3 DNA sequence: TGTGCCAGCAGCTTCCTGGACAGGAACTATGGCTACACCTTC.

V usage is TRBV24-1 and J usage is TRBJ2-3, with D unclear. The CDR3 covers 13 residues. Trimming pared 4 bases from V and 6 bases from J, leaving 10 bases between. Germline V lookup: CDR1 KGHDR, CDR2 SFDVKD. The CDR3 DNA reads TGTGCCACCAGTGAAGCAGGTTTTGATACGCAGTATTTT. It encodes CATSEAGFDTQYF.

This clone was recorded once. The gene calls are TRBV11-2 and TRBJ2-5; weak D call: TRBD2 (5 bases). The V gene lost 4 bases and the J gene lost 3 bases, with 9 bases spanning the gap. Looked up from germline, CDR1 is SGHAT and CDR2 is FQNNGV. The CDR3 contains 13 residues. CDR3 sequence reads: CASSSPGKETQYF. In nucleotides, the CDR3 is TGTGCCAGCAGCTCCCCGGGGAAAGAGACCCAGTACTTC.

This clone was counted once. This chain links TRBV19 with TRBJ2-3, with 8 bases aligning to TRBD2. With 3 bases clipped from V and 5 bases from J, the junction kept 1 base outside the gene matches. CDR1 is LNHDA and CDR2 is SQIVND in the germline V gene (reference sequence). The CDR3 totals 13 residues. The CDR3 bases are TGTGCCAGTAGTATGCTAGCGGGAGATACGCAGTATTTT. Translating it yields CASSMLAGDTQYF.

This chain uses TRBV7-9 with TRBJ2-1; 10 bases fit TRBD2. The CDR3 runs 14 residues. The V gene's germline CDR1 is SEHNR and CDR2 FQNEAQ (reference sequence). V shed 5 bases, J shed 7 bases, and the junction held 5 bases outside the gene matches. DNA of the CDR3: TGTGCCAGCAGCCCAGCGGGAGGGCCTAATGAGCAGTTCTTC. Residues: CASSPAGGPNEQFF.

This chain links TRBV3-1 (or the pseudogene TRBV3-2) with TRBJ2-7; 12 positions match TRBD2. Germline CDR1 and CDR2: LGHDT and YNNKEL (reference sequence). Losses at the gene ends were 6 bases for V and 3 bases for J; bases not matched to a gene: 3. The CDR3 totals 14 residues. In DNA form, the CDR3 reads TGTGCCAGCAGACCGACTAGCGGGAGCTACGAGCAGTACTTC. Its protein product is CASRPTSGSYEQYF.